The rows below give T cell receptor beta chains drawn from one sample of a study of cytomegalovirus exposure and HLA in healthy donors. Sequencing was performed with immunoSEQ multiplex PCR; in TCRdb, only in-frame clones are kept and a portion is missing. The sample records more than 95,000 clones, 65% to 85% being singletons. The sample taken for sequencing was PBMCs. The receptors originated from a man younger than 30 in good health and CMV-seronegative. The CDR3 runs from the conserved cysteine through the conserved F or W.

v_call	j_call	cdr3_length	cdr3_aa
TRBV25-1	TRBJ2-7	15	CASSGRDSEGYEQYF
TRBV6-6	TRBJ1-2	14	CASSNPTGGGGYTF
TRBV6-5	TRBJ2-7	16	CASSFHPGESSYEQYF
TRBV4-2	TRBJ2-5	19	CASSQGRKGLAGGGETQYF
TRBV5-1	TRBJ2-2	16	CASSRSERMNTGELFF
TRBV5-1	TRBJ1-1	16	CASSLYRGGRNTEAFF
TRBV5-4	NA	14	CASSWGGSSYEQYF
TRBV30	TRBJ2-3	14	CAWSVSGGRDTQYF
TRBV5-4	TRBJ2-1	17	CASSRPTHGLAVNEQFF
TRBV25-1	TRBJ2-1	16	CASSYEPGQGFMGQFF
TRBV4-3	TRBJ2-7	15	CASSQGFSGRAEQYF
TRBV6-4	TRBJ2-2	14	CASSEQGSGGELFF
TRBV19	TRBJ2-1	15	CASSLSGTSYNEQFF
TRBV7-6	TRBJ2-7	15	CASSLRGGGSYEQYF
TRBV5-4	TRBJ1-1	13	CASSYPSSVGAFF
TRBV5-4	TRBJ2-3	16	CASSLASGRAKDTQYF
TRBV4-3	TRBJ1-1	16	CASSQDSGGAGSEAFF
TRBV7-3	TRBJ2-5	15	CASSPVAGERETQYF
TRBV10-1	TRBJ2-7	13	CASSEPDSTEQYF
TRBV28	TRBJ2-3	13	CASIPKNTDTQYF
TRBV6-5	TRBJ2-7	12	CASRVDSYEQYF
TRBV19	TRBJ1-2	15	CASSMGQLFNYGYTF
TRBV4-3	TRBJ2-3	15	CASSQAPGVEDTQYF
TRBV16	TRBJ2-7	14	CASSPLAGNYEQYF
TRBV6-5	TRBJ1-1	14	CASSYGGGVHEAFF
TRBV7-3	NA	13	CASSLNGLHEQYF
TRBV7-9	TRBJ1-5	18	CASSLEGQVPLSNQPQHF
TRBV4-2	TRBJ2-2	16	CASSQDLGGAVGELFF
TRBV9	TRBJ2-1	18	CASSVDRTLTGTGDEQFF
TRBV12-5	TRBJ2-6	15	CASGSRLSGANVLTF
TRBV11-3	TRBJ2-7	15	CASSPIAGVRREQYF
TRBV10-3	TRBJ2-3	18	CAISESTRTSGTTDTQYF
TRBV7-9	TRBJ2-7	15	CASSPSGTDPFEQYF
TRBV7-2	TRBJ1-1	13	CASNYQGNTEAFF
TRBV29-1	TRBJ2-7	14	CSVRRLAESYEQYF
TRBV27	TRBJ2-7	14	CASSDRDRFPGQYF
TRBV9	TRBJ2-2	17	CASEQFVGRAGTGELFF
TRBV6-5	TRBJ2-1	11	CASSYRREQFF
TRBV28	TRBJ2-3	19	CASSFPPATSTPSTDTQYF
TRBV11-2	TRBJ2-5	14	CASSQGGGEETQYF